The 20 T cell receptor beta chains below were found in one sample sequenced in a study of blood T cells in healthy people across ages. Through a sample-barcoded 5' primer and a J-beta primer mix, a second PCR was run for roughly 7 to 12 cycles. TCRdb independently ran MiXCR on the 5' RACE reads; one entry per CDR3 protein. The table shows 1.5 million to 2 million distinct CDR3 sequences, with approximately 30% occurring only once. Sequences were obtained from blood. The receptors stem from a woman aged 25 to 39 in good health.

The rearrangement joins TRBV28 to TRBJ2-3; TRBD2 is a possible D gene (5 bases). CDR1 and CDR2 from the germline V gene are MDHEN and SYDVKM. V lost 5 bases and J lost 2, with 20 bases in between. The CDR3 extends over 17 amino acids. The CDR3 DNA reads as TGTGCCAGCAGTCCAATCAGCCCGACCCGGGACACAGATACGCAGTATTTT. Its protein product is CASSPISPTRDTDTQYF.

This clonotype was observed a handful of times. This chain uses TRBV15 with TRBJ1-6, with unresolved D. The CDR3 loop spans 17 amino acids. Germline CDR1 and CDR2: LNHNV and YYDKDF (reference sequence). Trimming cost V 3 bases and J 8 bases, with 20 bases left between them. CDR3 bases: TGTGCCACCAGCAGTGCGTGGGATATCCTTTATCATTCACCCCTCCACTTT. This translates into CATSSAWDILYHSPLHF.

This clonotype was seen a few times. The CDR3 here is CASSSGQGRFGANVLTF. The DNA of the CDR3 is TGTGCCAGCAGCTCGGGACAGGGTAGATTTGGGGCCAACGTCCTGACTTTC. The genes are TRBV7-9 and TRBJ2-6, with 9 bases that match TRBD1. Unmatched junction bases numbered 7, after V lost 4 bases and J lost 3 bases. CDR3 length: 17 amino acids. Germline V gene data show CDR1 as SEHNR and CDR2 as FQNEAQ (reference sequence).

This clonotype was seen at least ten times. The chain is built from TRBV15 and TRBJ2-1, with D possibly being TRBD2 (6 bases). The CDR3 totals 14 residues. Trimming removed 2 bases from V and 8 bases from J, with 13 bases in between. Germline V gene data show CDR1 as LNHNV and CDR2 as YYDKDF (reference sequence). CDR3 in amino acids: CATSRTDYTDEQFF. The CDR3 DNA reads TGTGCCACCAGCAGAACGGACTATACAGATGAGCAGTTCTTC.

There are many counts of this clonotype. The rearrangement uses TRBV12-3 or TRBV12-4 and TRBJ2-1, with D maybe TRBD2 (5 bases). Trimming pared 10 bases from V and 7 bases from J, leaving 17 bases between. The CDR3 spans 13 residues. CDR3 protein: CATQVGSGNEQFF. CDR3 coding DNA: TGTGCCACCCAGGTCGGGTCGGGAAATGAGCAGTTCTTC.

V gene TRBV18 combines with J gene TRBJ1-1, with TRBD1 identical over 8 bases. The germline CDR1 and CDR2 sequences are KGHSH and LQKENI. J gave up 1 base and V 4 bases, and 5 bases lay outside the gene matches. There are 15 residues in the CDR3. The CDR3 DNA sequence: TGTGCCAGCTCACAGGGGACAGGCGGGAACACTGAAGCTTTCTTT. Protein sequence: CASSQGTGGNTEAFF.

V usage is TRBV9 and J usage is TRBJ2-4, with D unresolved. V was trimmed by 5 bases and J by 8 bases, leaving 20 bases between them. The germline V gene has CDR1 SGDLS and CDR2 YYNGEE. This CDR3 has 15 residues. The CDR3 loop is CASSRSPQDEDIQYF. DNA of the CDR3: TGTGCCAGCAGTCGTAGTCCGCAGGACGAAGACATTCAGTACTTC.

This clonotype was observed a few times. V gene TRBV28 combines with J gene TRBJ2-5, with D unresolved. The germline gives CDR1 MDHEN, CDR2 SYDVKM. The ends were cut back, 8 bases at V and 3 bases at J, with 16 bases in the middle. The CDR3 runs 14 residues. This chain's CDR3 is CASGPTTRKETQYF. The DNA for the CDR3 is TGTGCCAGCGGACCGACCACCAGGAAAGAGACCCAGTACTTC.

This clonotype was observed a handful of times. The chain carries TRBV7-2 and TRBJ2-1; TRBD2 might be the D (5 bases). Germline assignment: CDR1 SGHTA and CDR2 FQGNSA. The length of the CDR3 is 16 residues. V lost 1 base to trimming and J lost 0 bases, with 10 bases between them. As DNA, the CDR3 is TGTGCCAGCAGCTTAGGAGGGTGGAGCTCCTACAATGAGCAGTTCTTC. Translated, it gives CASSLGGWSSYNEQFF.

V is TRBV7-2 and J is TRBJ1-3; D might be TRBD1 (5 bases). The CDR3 is 16 residues long. Trimming stripped 1 base from V and 3 bases from J, with 13 bases between. Germline V gene lookup returns CDR1 SGHTA and CDR2 FQGNSA. The CDR3 loop is CASSLVGTTGGNTIYF. The CDR3 coding sequence is TGTGCCAGCAGCTTAGTCGGGACTACGGGTGGAAACACCATATATTTT.

The DNA for the CDR3 is TGTGCCAGCAGCTTAGACCGGCCGCCGGGACAGATAAATGAGCAGTTCTTC. As protein: CASSLDRPPGQINEQFF. The chain joins TRBV11-2 to TRBJ2-1; 7 bases fit TRBD1. The germline V gene encodes CDR1 SGHAT and CDR2 FQNNGV. This CDR3 has 17 amino acids. The V gene end was trimmed by 0 bases and the J gene end by 7 bases; junction bases not matched to a gene: 12.

This clonotype has just a few counts. The J gene is TRBJ2-3, the V gene TRBV7-8; D unclear. Germline V gene lookup returns CDR1 SGHVS and CDR2 FQNEAQ. This CDR3 spans 14 amino acids. V was cut by 2 bases and J by 1 base, with 7 bases left in between. In nucleotides, the CDR3 is TGTGCCAGCAGCTTACTAGAGGGCACAGATACGCAGTATTTT. It specifies CASSLLEGTDTQYF.

This chain links TRBV7-9 with TRBJ2-5, with D possibly being TRBD2 (5 bases). Germline V gene lookup returns CDR1 SEHNR and CDR2 FQNEAQ (reference sequence). Trimming took 5 bases from V and 7 from J, leaving 23 bases between them. The CDR3 loop spans 16 amino acids. The CDR3 nucleotides read TGTGCCAGCAGCACGACTCCACGGGGAGCCCCAGCGACCCAGTACTTC. It yields the protein CASSTTPRGAPATQYF.

There are many counts of this clonotype. This rearrangement joins TRBV20-1 to TRBJ1-2, with TRBD1 matching 7 bases. The CDR3 extends over 13 amino acids. V shed 5 bases, J shed 6 bases, and the junction held 9 bases outside the gene matches. Germline V gene sequence: CDR1 DFQATT, CDR2 SNEGSKA (reference sequence). CDR3 in DNA: TGCAGTGCTTCTTGGGGCAGGGGGGATGGCTACACCTTC. Protein sequence: CSASWGRGDGYTF.

This clonotype turned up a few times. A read error is possible here, since a much larger clone lies one base away. The J gene is TRBJ2-5, the V gene TRBV4-3; maybe TRBD1 (5 bases). The better agreement between TRBJ2-7 and the DNA end casts doubt on the J call. Germline lookup yields CDR1 LGHNA and CDR2 YSLEER. The CDR3 contains 13 residues. CDR3 protein: CASNQGQGREQYF. CDR3 nucleotides: TGCGCCAGCAACCAAGGGCAGGGCCGCGAGCAGTACTTC.

This clonotype was observed once. The V call is TRBV20-1, the J call TRBJ2-1; D may be TRBD1 (5 bases). The J call may be mistaken, given a closer DNA end match to TRBJ2-7. Germline-derived CDR1 and CDR2 are DFQATT and SNEGSKA (reference sequence). The CDR3 is made up of 12 amino acids. In nucleotides, the CDR3 is TGCAGTGCCCTTACAGGAGCCTACGAGCAGTACTTC. It translates to CSALTGAYEQYF.

This clonotype was seen many times. The chain couples TRBV7-2 to TRBJ2-5; 8 bases align to TRBD2. Unmatched junction bases numbered 13, after V lost 5 bases and J lost 5 bases. Germline lookup yields CDR1 SGHTA and CDR2 FQGNSA. This CDR3 contains 16 residues. This chain's CDR3 is CASSPLPRGGRETQYF. The CDR3 region has the DNA TGTGCCAGCAGCCCCCTTCCTCGGGGGGGCCGGGAGACCCAGTACTTC.

This clonotype was recorded many times. The chain joins TRBV7-2 to TRBJ2-7; TRBD1 matches at 7 bases. Trimming took 4 bases from V and 5 from J; bases not matched to a gene: 2. The CDR3 covers 12 residues. CDR1 is SGHTA and CDR2 is FQGNSA in the germline V gene. The CDR3 sequence: CASSSTGHEQYF. As DNA, the CDR3 is TGTGCCAGCAGCTCGACAGGGCACGAGCAGTACTTC.

This clonotype was detected many times. The chain employs TRBV29-1 and TRBJ2-5, with 13 bases that match TRBD2. Germline V lookup: CDR1 SQVTM, CDR2 ANQGSEA. The CDR3 has 15 amino acids. With 7 bases clipped from V and 4 bases from J, the junction kept 9 bases outside the gene matches. In nucleotides, the CDR3 is TGCAGCGCATATACTAGCGGGGGGGCAGGAGAGACCCAGTACTTC. It codes for CSAYTSGGAGETQYF.

In the case of this clonotype: Possible read error: a much larger clone is one base away. This chain connects TRBV20-1 to TRBJ2-7; D perhaps matches TRBD1 (6 bases). V dropped 0 bases and J dropped 6 bases, with 24 bases sitting between them. The CDR3 extends over 17 amino acids. Germline CDR1 DFQATT, CDR2 SNEGSKA (reference sequence). The CDR3 nucleotides are TGCAGTGCTAGAGATCCGAGGCAGGGGCCAGCAACGGTCGAGCAGTACTTC. This codes for CSARDPRQGPATVEQYF.